This TCR beta chain was retrieved from a study of blood T cell repertoires in COVID-19. Some clones are missing from TCRdb's copy, which holds only in-frame ones; the method was immunoSEQ multiplex PCR. The sample yields fewer than 200,000 clones, 70% to 85% seen once. Only a few counts were recorded for this clone. V lost 7 bases to trimming and J lost 8 bases, with 13 bases between them. The CDR3 consists of 12 residues. Germline assignment: CDR1 KGHDR and CDR2 SFDVKD. Sequencing was done on a sample of PBMCs or T cells enriched from blood (not recorded which). The V and J genes are TRBV24-1 and TRBJ1-1; D is perhaps TRBD1 (6 bases). This receptor was identified in a woman aged 55 to 70 with acute COVID-19. This CDR3 is CATRGTNLEAFF. CDR3 sequence (DNA): TGTGCCACCAGGGGGACAAATTTGGAAGCTTTCTTT.